This T cell receptor (beta chain) originates from a study of blood T cell repertoires in COVID-19. This CDR3 is built from 16 residues. CDR1 is MNHNS and CDR2 is SASEGT in the germline V gene. Losses at the gene ends were 2 bases for V and 5 bases for J; bases not matched to a gene: 10. The table came from immunoSEQ multiplex PCR; TCRdb's copy has only in-frame clones and leaves some out. The sample lists around 62,000 clones, 75% to 85% occurring once. The chain couples TRBV6-1 to TRBJ1-2; TRBD1 agrees at 8 bases. The source is a man aged 45-60 years with acute or convalescent COVID-19. The sample comprised peripheral blood. In DNA form, the CDR3 reads TGTGCCAGCAGTGAATCGGGCAGTCAGGGGGCATATGGCTACACCTTC. This sequence encodes CASSESGSQGAYGYTF.